This TCR beta chain was sequenced during a study of shared T cell receptors in the human thymus. TCRdb's table, derived via immunoSEQ multiplex PCR, lists solely in-frame clones and lacks some. The table records about 730,000 clones, 70% to 90% of them present only once. With 3 bases clipped from V and 4 bases from J, the junction kept 4 bases outside the gene matches. Germline V gene sequence: CDR1 LNHDA, CDR2 SQIVND (reference sequence). The CDR3 is made up of 14 amino acids. This same sample was also part of a study on human thymus T cells. As that report states: Finnish infants who were healthy and having corrective surgery for congenital heart defects made up the donors. The study used thymus tissue resected during corrective heart surgery. Thymic and blood repertoires appeared to carry a bias in their V and J gene usage. Among unrelated individuals, related research reported thymic repertoires that overlapped highly.

The V gene is TRBV19, the J gene TRBJ2-7; 9 nucleotides align to TRBD1. The sequenced material came from thymocytes. The TCR sequence derives from a girl less than two years old with a congenital heart defect. CDR3 DNA sequence: TGTGCCAGTAGTATCGGACAGGGGCTTTACGAGCAGTACTTC. Its protein product is CASSIGQGLYEQYF.